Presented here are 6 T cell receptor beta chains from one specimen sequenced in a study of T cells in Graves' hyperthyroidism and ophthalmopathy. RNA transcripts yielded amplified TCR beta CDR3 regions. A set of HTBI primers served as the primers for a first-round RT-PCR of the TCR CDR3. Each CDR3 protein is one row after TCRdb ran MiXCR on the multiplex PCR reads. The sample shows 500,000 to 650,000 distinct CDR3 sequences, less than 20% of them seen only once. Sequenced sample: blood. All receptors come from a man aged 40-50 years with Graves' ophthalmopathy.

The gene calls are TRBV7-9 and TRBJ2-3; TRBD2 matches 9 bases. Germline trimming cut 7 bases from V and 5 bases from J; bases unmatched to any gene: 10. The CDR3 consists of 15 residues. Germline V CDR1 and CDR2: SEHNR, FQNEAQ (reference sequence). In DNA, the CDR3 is TGTGCCAGCAAAATAGCGGGAGTAGCGGGAGATACGCAGTATTTT. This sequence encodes CASKIAGVAGDTQYF. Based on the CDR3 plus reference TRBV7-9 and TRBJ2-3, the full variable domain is DTGVSQNPRHKITKRGQNVTFRCDPISEHNRLYWYRQTLGQGPEFLTYFQNEAQLEKSRLLSDRFSAERPKGSFSTLEIQRTEQGDSAMYLCASKIAGVAGDTQYFGPGTRLTVL.

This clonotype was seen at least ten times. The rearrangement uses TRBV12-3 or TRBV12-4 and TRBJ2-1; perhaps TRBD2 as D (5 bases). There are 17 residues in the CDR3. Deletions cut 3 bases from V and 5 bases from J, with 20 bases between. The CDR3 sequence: CASSFGERGRVDNEQFF. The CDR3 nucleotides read TGTGCCAGCAGTTTCGGGGAGAGAGGGCGAGTTGACAATGAGCAGTTCTTC.

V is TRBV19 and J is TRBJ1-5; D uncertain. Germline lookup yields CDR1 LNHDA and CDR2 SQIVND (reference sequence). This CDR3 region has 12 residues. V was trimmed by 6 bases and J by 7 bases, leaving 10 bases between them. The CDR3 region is CASSVFGQPQHF. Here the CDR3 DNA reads TGTGCCAGTAGCGTCTTTGGGCAGCCCCAGCATTTT.

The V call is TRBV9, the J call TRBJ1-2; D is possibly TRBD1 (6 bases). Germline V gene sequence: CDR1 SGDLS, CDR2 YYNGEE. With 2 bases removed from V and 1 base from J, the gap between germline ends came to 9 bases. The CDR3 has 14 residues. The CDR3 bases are TGTGCCAGCAGCGTGAGGGGGAATAACTATGGCTACACCTTC. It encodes CASSVRGNNYGYTF.

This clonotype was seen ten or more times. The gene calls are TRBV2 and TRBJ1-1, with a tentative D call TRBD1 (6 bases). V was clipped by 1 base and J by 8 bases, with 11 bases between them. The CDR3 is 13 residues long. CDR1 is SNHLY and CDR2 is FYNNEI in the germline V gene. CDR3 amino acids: CASSEGQVNEAFF. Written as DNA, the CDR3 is TGTGCCAGCAGTGAAGGACAGGTCAACGAAGCTTTCTTT.

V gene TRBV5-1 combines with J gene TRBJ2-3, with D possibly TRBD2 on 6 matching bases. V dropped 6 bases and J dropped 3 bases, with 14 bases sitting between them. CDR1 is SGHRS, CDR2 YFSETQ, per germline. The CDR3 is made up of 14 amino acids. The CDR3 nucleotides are TGCGCCAGCACGGGGACTGGGGTTACAGATACGCAGTATTTT. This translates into CASTGTGVTDTQYF.